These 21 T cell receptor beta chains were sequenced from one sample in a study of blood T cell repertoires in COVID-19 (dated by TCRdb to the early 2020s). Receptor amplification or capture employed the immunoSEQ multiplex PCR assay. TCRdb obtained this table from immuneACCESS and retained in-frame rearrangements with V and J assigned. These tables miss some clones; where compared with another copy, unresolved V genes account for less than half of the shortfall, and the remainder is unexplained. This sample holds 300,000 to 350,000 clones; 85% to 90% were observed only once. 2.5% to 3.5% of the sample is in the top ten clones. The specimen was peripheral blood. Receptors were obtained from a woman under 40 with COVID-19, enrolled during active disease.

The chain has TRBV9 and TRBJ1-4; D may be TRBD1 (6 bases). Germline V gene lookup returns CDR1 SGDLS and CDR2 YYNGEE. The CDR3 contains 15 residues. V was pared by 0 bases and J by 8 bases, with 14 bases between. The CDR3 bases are TGTGCCAGCAGCGTAGAGGGGGGGGCCCACGAAAAACTGTTTTTT. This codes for CASSVEGGAHEKLFF.

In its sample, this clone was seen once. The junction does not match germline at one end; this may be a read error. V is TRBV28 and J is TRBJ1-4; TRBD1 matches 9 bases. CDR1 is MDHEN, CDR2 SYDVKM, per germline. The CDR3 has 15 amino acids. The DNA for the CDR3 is TGTGCCAGCAGTTTCTCTGGACAGGGGAAAGACTACCCCGTGTTT. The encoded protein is CASSFSGQGKDYPVF.

The CDR3 DNA is TGTGCCAGCAACACCGGGAGTCTCAGGGCTGCCTACGAGCAGTACTTC. It translates to CASNTGSLRAAYEQYF. The J gene is TRBJ2-7, the V gene TRBV2; tentative D call: TRBD2 (6 bases). The CDR3 loop spans 16 amino acids. The V gene's germline CDR1 is SNHLY and CDR2 FYNNEI. Trimming stripped 7 bases from V and 2 bases from J, with 21 bases between.

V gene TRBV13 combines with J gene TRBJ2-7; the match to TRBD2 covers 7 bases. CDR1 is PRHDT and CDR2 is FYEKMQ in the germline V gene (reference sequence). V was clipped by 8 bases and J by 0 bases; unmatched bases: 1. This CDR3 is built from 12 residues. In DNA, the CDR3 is TGTGCCAGCCGCGGGAGCTCCTACGAGCAGTACTTC. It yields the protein CASRGSSYEQYF.

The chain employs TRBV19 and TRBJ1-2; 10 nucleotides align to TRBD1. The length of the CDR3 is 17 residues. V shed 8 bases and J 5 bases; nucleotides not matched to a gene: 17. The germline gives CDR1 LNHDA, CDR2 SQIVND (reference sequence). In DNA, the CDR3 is TGTGCCAGTGCTCAGCCCCACGGGACAGGGGCTTCTTATGGCTACACCTTC. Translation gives CASAQPHGTGASYGYTF.

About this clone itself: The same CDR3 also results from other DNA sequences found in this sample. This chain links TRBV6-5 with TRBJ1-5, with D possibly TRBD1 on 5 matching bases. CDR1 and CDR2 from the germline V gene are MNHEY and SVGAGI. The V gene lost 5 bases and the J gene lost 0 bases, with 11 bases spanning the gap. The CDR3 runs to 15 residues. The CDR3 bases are TGTGCCAGCAGTCCTGGGACTGATAGCAATCAGCCCCAGCATTTT. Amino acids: CASSPGTDSNQPQHF.

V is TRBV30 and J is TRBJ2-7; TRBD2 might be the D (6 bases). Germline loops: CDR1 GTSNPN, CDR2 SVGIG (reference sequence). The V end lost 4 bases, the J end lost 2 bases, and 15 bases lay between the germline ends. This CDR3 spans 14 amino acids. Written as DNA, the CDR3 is TGTGCCTGGAAGGAGATAGCGGCGCCCTACGAGCAGTACTTC. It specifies CAWKEIAAPYEQYF.

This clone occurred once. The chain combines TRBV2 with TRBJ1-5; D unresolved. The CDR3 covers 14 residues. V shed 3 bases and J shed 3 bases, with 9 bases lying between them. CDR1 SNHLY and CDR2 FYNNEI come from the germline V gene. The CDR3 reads CASSDRRINQPQHF. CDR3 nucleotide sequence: TGTGCCAGCAGTGATAGGCGGATCAATCAGCCCCAGCATTTT.

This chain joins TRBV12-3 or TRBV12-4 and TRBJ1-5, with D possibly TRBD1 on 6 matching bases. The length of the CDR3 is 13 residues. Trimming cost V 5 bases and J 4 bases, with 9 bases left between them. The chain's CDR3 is CASSPGQNQPQHF. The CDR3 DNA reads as TGTGCCAGCAGTCCGGGACAAAATCAGCCCCAGCATTTT.

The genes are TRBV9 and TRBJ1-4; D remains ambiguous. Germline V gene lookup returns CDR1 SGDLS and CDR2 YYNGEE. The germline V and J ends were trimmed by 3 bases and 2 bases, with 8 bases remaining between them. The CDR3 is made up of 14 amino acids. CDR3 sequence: CASSAAATNEKLFF. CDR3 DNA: TGTGCCAGCAGCGCCGCGGCTACTAATGAAAAACTGTTTTTT.

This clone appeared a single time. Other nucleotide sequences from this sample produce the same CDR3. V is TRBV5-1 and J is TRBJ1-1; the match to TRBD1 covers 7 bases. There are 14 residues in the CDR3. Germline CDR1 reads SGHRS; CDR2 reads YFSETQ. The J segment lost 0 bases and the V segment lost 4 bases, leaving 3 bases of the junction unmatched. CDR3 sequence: CASSLGTVNTEAFF. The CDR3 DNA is TGCGCCAGCAGCCTCGGGACAGTGAACACTGAAGCTTTCTTT.

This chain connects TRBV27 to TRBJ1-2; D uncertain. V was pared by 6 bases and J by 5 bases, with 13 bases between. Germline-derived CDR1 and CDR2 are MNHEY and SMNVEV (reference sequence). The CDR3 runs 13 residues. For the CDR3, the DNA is TGTGCCAGCAGCGACATCCCGGGGTATGGCTACACCTTC. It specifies CASSDIPGYGYTF.

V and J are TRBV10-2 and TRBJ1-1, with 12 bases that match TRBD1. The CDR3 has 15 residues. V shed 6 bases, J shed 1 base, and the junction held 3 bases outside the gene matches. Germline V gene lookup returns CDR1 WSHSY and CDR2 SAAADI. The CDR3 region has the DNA TGCGCCAGCAGGAGGGGACAGGGGGCGAACACTGAAGCTTTCTTT. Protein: CASRRGQGANTEAFF.

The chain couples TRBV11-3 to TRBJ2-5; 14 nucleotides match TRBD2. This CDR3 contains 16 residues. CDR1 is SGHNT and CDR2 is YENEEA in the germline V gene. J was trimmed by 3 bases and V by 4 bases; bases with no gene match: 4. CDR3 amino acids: CASSSGTSGGEETQYF. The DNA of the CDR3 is TGTGCCAGCAGCTCCGGGACTAGCGGGGGCGAAGAGACCCAGTACTTC.

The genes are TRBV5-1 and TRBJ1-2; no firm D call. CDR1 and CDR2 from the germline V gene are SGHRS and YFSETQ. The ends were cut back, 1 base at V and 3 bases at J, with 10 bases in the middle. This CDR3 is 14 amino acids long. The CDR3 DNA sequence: TGCGCCAGCAGCTTGAGCGTGGCGGACTATGGCTACACCTTC. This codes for CASSLSVADYGYTF.

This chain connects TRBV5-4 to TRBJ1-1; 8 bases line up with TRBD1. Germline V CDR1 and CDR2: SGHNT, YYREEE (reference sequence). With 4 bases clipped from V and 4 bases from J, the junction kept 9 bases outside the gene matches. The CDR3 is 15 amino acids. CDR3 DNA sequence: TGTGCCAGCAGCCCGTGGACAGGGATGGGCACTGAAGCTTTCTTT. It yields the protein CASSPWTGMGTEAFF.

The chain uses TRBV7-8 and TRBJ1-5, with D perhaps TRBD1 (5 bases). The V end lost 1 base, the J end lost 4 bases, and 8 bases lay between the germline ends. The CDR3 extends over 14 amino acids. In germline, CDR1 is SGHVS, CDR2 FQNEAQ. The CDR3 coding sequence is TGTGCCAGCAGCTTAGTCCGGGGGAATCAGCCCCAGCATTTT. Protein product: CASSLVRGNQPQHF.

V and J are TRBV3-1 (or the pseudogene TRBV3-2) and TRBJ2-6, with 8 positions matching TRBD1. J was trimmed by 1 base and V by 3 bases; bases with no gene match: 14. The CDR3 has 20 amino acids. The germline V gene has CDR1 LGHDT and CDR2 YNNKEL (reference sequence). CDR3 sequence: CASSHNLGRDRFSGANVLTF. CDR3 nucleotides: TGTGCCAGCAGCCACAACTTGGGCCGGGACAGGTTTTCTGGGGCCAACGTCCTGACTTTC.

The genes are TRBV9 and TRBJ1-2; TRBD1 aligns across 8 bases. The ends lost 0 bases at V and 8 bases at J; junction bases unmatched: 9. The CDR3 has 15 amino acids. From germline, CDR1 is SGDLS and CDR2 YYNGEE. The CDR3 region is CASSVGRRGLGGYTF. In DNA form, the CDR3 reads TGTGCCAGCAGCGTAGGTCGCAGGGGGCTGGGGGGCTACACCTTC.

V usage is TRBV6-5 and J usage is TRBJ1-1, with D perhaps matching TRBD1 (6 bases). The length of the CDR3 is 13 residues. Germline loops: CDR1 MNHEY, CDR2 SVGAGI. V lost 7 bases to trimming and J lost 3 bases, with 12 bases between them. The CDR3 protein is CASISRGYTEAFF. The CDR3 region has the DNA TGTGCCAGCATCTCCAGGGGCTACACTGAAGCTTTCTTT.

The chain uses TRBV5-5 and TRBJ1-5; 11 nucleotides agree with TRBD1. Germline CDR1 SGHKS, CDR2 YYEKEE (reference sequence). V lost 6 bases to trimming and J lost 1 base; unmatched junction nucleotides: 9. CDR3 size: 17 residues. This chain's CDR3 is CASNEGQGVGSNQPQHF. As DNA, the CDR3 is TGTGCCAGCAATGAGGGACAGGGGGTCGGAAGCAATCAGCCCCAGCATTTT.